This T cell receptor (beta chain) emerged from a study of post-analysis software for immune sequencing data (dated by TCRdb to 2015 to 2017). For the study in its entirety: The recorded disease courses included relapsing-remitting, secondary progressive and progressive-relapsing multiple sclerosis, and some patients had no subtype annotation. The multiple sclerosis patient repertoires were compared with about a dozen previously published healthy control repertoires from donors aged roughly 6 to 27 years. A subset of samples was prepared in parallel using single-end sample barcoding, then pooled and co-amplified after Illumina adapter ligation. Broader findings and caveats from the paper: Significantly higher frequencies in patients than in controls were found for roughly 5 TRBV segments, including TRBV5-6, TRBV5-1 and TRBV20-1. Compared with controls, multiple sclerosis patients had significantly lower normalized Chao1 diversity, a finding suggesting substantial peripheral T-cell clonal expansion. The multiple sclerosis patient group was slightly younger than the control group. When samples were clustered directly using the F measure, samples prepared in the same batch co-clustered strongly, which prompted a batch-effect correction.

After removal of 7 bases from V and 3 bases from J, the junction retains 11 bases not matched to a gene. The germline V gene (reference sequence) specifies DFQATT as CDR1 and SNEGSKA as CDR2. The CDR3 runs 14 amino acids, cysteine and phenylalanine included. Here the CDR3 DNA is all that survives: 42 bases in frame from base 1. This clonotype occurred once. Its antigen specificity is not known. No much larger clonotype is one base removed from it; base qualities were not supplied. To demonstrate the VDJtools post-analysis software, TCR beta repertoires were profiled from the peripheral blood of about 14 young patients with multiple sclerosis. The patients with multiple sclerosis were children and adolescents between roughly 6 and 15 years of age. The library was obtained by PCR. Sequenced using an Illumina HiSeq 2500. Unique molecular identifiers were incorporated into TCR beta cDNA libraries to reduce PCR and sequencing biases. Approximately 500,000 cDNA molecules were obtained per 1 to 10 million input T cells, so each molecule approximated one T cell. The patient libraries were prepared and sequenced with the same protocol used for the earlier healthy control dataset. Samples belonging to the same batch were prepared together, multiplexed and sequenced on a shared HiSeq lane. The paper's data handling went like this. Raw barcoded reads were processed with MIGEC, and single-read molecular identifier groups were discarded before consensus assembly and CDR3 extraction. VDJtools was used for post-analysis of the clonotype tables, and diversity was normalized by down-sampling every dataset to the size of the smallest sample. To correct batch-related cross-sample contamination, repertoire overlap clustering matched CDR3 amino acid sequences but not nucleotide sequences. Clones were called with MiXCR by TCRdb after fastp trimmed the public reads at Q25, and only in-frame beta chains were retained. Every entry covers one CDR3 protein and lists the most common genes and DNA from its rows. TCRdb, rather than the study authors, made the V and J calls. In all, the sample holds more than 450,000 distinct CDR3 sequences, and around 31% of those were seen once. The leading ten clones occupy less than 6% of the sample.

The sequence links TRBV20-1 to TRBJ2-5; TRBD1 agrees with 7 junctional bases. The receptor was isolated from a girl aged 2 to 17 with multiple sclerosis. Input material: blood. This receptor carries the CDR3 CSVGTGTDEETQYF. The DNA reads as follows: TGCAGTGTTGGGACCGGGACAGATGAAGAGACCCAGTACTTC.